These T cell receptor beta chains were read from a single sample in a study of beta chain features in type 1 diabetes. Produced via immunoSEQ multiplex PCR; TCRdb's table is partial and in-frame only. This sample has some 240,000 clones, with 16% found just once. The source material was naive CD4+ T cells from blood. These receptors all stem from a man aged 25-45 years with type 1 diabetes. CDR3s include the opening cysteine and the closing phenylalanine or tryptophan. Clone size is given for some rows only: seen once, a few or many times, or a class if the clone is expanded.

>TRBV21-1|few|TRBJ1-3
CASSDGRNKGNTIYF
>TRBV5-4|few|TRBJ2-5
CASGGTSGRAGETQYF
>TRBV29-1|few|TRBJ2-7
CSVRRTGGLGRDEQYF
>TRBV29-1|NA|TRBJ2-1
CSVVAGVTYNEQFF
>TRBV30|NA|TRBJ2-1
CAWTGYGGGSEQFF
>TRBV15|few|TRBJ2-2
CATSRSRANTGELFF
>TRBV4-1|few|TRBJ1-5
CASSQDRVEQPQHF
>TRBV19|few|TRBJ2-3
CASNIPGSGDTQYF
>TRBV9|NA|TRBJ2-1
CASSRTSGTNEQFF
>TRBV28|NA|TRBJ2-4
CASSGQGLIEDIQYF
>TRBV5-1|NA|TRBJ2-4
CASSLRGSQNIQYF
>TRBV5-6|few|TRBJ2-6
CASSFWTGSGANVLTF
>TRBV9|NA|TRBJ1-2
CASSVHPDRVGDGYTF
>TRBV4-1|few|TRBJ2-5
CASSHPDRQETQYF
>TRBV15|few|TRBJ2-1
CATSTDSGTSGYNEQFF
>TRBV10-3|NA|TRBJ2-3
CAISVGGSTDTQYF
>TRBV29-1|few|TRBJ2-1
CVGTDPFF
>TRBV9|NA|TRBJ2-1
CASSQTSGRLPDNEQFF
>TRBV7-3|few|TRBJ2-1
CASSLRQPSEQFF